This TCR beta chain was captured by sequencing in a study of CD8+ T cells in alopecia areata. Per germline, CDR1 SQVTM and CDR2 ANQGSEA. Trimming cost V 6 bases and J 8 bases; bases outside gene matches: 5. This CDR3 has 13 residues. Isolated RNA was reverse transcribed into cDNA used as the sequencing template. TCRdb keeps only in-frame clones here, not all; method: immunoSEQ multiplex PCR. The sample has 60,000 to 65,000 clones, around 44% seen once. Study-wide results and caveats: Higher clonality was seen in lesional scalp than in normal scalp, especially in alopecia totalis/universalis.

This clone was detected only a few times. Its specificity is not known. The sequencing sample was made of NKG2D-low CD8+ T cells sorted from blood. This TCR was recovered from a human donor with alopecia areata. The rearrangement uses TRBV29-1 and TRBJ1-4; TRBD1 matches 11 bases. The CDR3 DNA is TGCAGCGTCTGGACAGGGGGCAACGAAAAACTGTTTTTT. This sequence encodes CSVWTGGNEKLFF.